This TCR beta chain was observed in a study of identical twins. There are 14 residues in the CDR3. Germline assignment: CDR1 LNHNV and CDR2 YYDKDF (reference sequence). The V and J ends lost 4 bases and 4 bases, in that order; junction bases with no gene match: 5. Each CDR3 protein is one row after TCRdb ran MiXCR on the 5' RACE reads. The data show hundreds of thousands of distinct CDR3 sequences, just over 7% seen once. A further study also used this sample, focusing on yellow fever vaccine responses in identical twins.

The sequencing sample was made of PBMCs. The receptor was isolated from a woman aged 18-29 years in good health. J is TRBJ1-2 and V is TRBV15, with 8 bases fitting TRBD1. The chain's CDR3 is CATSKDRELYGYTF. CDR3 in DNA: TGTGCCACCAGCAAGGACAGGGAACTCTATGGCTACACCTTC.